The following is a TCR beta chain sequence with its context. In its sample, this clone was seen once. The antigen this receptor binds is unknown. Per-base qualities were not stored, and no clone one base away is much larger. The sample is drawn from a study of cytomegalovirus exposure and HLA in healthy donors (dated by TCRdb to 2016 to 2017). Concerning the study at large: According to a later analysis, one platform produced both the 110 or so validation repertoires and the 666 repertoires of the first cohort. The study aimed to test whether signatures of past pathogen exposure could be identified by cataloging public T cell receptors. The study combined high-throughput TCR immunosequencing, statistical association of individual TCRs with disease status, and machine learning to predict cytomegalovirus infection status. Besides the first cohort of roughly 660 subjects, a separate validation cohort made up of over 100 different subjects was used. The investigation overall reported the following: Most TCR sequences were observed very rarely across donors, whereas some public TCRs were present in many individuals. In vitro tests confirmed that a few of the cytomegalovirus-associated TCR beta chains recognize cytomegalovirus antigens. Of the cluster scores, roughly 95% were above 0 in a later analysis, which found that TCRs clustered in the first cohort also tended to co-occur in the 120 or so validation repertoires. In both the original and validation cohorts, the classifier was reported to diagnose cytomegalovirus status with high specificity and sensitivity. A later analysis had no HLA typing for the validation cohort, so co-occurrence there was scored across all 110 or so repertoires. A total of 150 or so TCR beta chains were listed by the study as associated with cytomegalovirus. The authors suggested that the approach could potentially be generalized to other disease states and immunological phenotypes.

Trimming at the junction amounts to 5 bases on V and 2 bases on J, and the germline ends lie 9 bases apart. CDR1 and CDR2 (SNHLY, FYNNEI) derive from the germline V gene. Inclusive of the bounding cysteine and phenylalanine, the CDR3 is 13 residues long. Here the CDR3 DNA is all that survives: 39 bases in frame from base 1. The library came from the immunoSEQ multiplex PCR assay. Turning to the authors' computational methods: A statistical classification framework was built to diagnose cytomegalovirus status from the catalog of TCR beta chain sequences. Not all clones reach the TCRdb copy of this immuneACCESS table, which keeps in-frame sequences only. Checked studies attribute under half of the gap to unresolved V genes and leave the rest unexplained. V, J and clone size are taken as reported in that table, and D and trimming were inferred from the DNA itself. In this sample the table shows fewer than 400,000 clones, 88% of which occur a single time. In total, the top ten clones hold roughly 0.88% of the sample.

Donors formed part of the validation cohort, which comprised about 120 subjects and was distinct from the first cohort of 550 to 850 subjects. This TCR was recovered from a young man in good health and CMV-seronegative. The rearranged segments are TRBV2 and TRBJ1-2; the D gene is perhaps TRBD1, on 6 matching bases. Sequenced sample: PBMCs. The CDR3 corresponds to CASSLQGNYGYTF. The DNA sequence is given as TGTGCCAGCAGTTTACAGGGAAACTATGGCTACACCTTC.